Shown below are 31 T cell receptor beta chains from a single sample sequenced in a study of PD-1 blockade in classical Hodgkin lymphoma. All the patients suffered relapse after autologous stem cell transplantation, and brentuximab vedotin exposure differed. The protocol was immunoSEQ multiplex PCR, while the TCRdb copy is restricted to in-frame clones and leaves out a portion. The repertoire consists of 29,000 or so clones, with roughly 70% occurring once and the leading ten covering around 15%. The starting material was peripheral blood mononuclear cells (PBMCs), obtained before the second cycle of nivolumab. The receptors were gathered from a human donor with classical Hodgkin lymphoma.

This clone was counted only a few times. The sample contains more than one DNA sequence encoding this CDR3. The V call is TRBV28, the J call TRBJ1-2; D is uncertain. The CDR3 is 13 amino acids. Looked up from germline, CDR1 is MDHEN and CDR2 is SYDVKM. V shed 2 bases and J shed 2 bases, with 6 bases lying between them. As DNA, the CDR3 is TGTGCCAGCAGTTTAAGAGCGAACTATGGCTACACCTTC. As protein: CASSLRANYGYTF.

The chain links TRBV7-2 to TRBJ2-1; TRBD1 matches at 7 bases. After removal of 3 bases from V and 12 bases from J, the junction contained 5 bases not matched to a gene. In germline, CDR1 is SGHTA, CDR2 FQGNSA. The CDR3 loop spans 12 amino acids. Here the CDR3 DNA reads TGTGCCAGCAGCTTGACAGGGAAGGGGCAGTTCTTC. Its protein is CASSLTGKGQFF.

CDR3 nucleotide sequence: TGTGCCAGCAGCCAAGAAGGTTCCTCAGAGACCCAGTACTTC. This translates into CASSQEGSSETQYF. V usage is TRBV4-2 and J usage is TRBJ2-5, with unresolved D. The V end lost 0 bases, the J end lost 4 bases, and 9 bases lay between the germline ends. Germline V gene lookup returns CDR1 LGHNA and CDR2 YNFKEQ. This CDR3 has 14 amino acids.

This clone was found once. This chain links TRBV6-5 with TRBJ2-1, with D tentatively TRBD2 (5 bases). Germline V gene lookup returns CDR1 MNHEY and CDR2 SVGAGI. The CDR3 is 13 amino acids. The V end lost 5 bases, the J end lost 9 bases, and 14 bases lay between the germline ends. For the CDR3, the DNA is TGTGCCAGCAGTGACCGGGGTCCGGCTGAGCAGTTCTTC. This sequence encodes CASSDRGPAEQFF.

V and J are TRBV6-1 and TRBJ1-1; 10 bases fit TRBD1. The length of the CDR3 is 14 residues. Germline lookup yields CDR1 MNHNS and CDR2 SASEGT. The V and J ends lost 6 bases and 5 bases, in that order; junction bases with no gene match: 6. The CDR3 region is CASSWTGGETEAFF. CDR3 sequence (DNA): TGTGCCAGCAGCTGGACAGGGGGAGAGACTGAAGCTTTCTTT.

The rearrangement links TRBV7-6 to TRBJ2-2; no firm D call. The V and J ends lost 1 base and 4 bases respectively, with 7 bases between them. Per the germline V gene, CDR1 is SGHVS and CDR2 is FNYEAQ. The CDR3 is 14 amino acids. CDR3: CASSLGQSTGELFF. CDR3 bases: TGTGCCAGCAGCTTAGGGCAGAGCACCGGGGAGCTGTTTTTT.

The CDR3 DNA reads as TGTGCCAGCAGCCGTGGACTAGCGGGGCGGACAGATACGCAGTATTTT. Amino acids: CASSRGLAGRTDTQYF. V and J are TRBV2 and TRBJ2-3; the match to TRBD2 covers 12 bases. There are 16 residues in the CDR3. Germline CDR1 is SNHLY and CDR2 is FYNNEI. Trimming cost V 6 bases and J 3 bases; bases outside gene matches: 7.

This clone appeared once. The rearrangement joins TRBV9 to TRBJ1-1; D is uncertain. This CDR3 comprises 14 residues. The germline V and J ends were trimmed by 3 bases and 4 bases, with 13 bases remaining between them. Germline lookup yields CDR1 SGDLS and CDR2 YYNGEE. CDR3 region: CASSALVLGTEAFF. The DNA of the CDR3 is TGTGCCAGCAGCGCCTTGGTGTTGGGCACTGAAGCTTTCTTT.

The V gene is TRBV4-3, the J gene TRBJ1-2; TRBD1 agrees at 7 bases. Trimming removed 0 bases from V and 4 bases from J; junction bases left unmatched: 8. The germline V gene encodes CDR1 LGHNA and CDR2 YSLEER. The CDR3 consists of 16 residues. CDR3 sequence: CASSQDRGGTAYGYTF. The CDR3 nucleotides are TGCGCCAGCAGCCAAGATAGGGGTGGGACAGCCTATGGCTACACCTTC.

This rearrangement joins TRBV28 to TRBJ1-6, with D tentatively TRBD1 (6 bases). V gave up 5 bases and J gave up 10 bases, with 9 bases separating them. The germline gives CDR1 MDHEN, CDR2 SYDVKM. This CDR3 is 12 amino acids long. The CDR3 DNA sequence: TGTGCCAGCAGTGTCGGGGGCTCACCCCTCCACTTT. Amino acid sequence: CASSVGGSPLHF.

In this sample, this clone turned up once. This chain links TRBV7-2 with TRBJ2-1; 12 bases agree with TRBD2. Germline assignment: CDR1 SGHTA and CDR2 FQGNSA. The CDR3 covers 15 residues. The trim removed 1 base at V and 7 bases at J, leaving 2 bases unmatched. The CDR3: CASSLGLAGGNEQFF. CDR3 coding DNA: TGTGCCAGCAGCTTAGGGCTAGCGGGGGGGAATGAGCAGTTCTTC.

The chain links TRBV5-1 to TRBJ2-7; perhaps TRBD1 as D (7 bases). The CDR3 length is 14 residues. V dropped 4 bases and J dropped 4 bases, with 15 bases sitting between them. Germline-derived CDR1 and CDR2 are SGHRS and YFSETQ. CDR3 DNA sequence: TGCGCCAGCAGCCCGGAGGGACAGCTTTACGAGCAGTACGTC. Protein: CASSPEGQLYEQYV.

The V and J genes are TRBV28 and TRBJ1-2, with TRBD1 identical over 11 bases. CDR1 is MDHEN and CDR2 is SYDVKM in the germline V gene. The CDR3 has 16 amino acids. After removal of 3 bases from V and 7 bases from J, the junction contained 10 bases not matched to a gene. CDR3 in DNA: TGTGCCAGCAGTTTCGGGACAGGGGGAGCTCTGGGTGGCTACACCTTC. This translates into CASSFGTGGALGGYTF.

The chain recombines TRBV4-3 with TRBJ1-1; 9 bases align to TRBD1. This CDR3 spans 14 amino acids. Germline CDR1 LGHNA, CDR2 YSLEER. V was pared by 3 bases and J by 4 bases, with 3 bases of the junction left unmatched. The CDR3 DNA sequence: TGCGCCAGCAGCCAGGGACAGGGTGGCACTGAAGCTTTCTTT. Translation gives CASSQGQGGTEAFF.

V is TRBV9 and J is TRBJ2-3; D call uncertain. V lost 4 bases and J 1 base, leaving 13 bases between the germline ends. CDR3 length: 15 residues. The germline CDR1 and CDR2 sequences are SGDLS and YYNGEE. CDR3 residues: CASSPGSWGTDTQYF. CDR3 DNA: TGTGCCAGCAGCCCCGGATCGTGGGGCACAGATACGCAGTATTTT.

V usage is TRBV28 and J usage is TRBJ1-1, with D uncertain. The germline V gene has CDR1 MDHEN and CDR2 SYDVKM. V lost 7 bases and J lost 2, with 5 bases in between. This CDR3 spans 11 amino acids. This chain's CDR3 is CASKGNTEAFF. CDR3 nucleotides: TGTGCCAGCAAGGGCAACACTGAAGCTTTCTTT.

This chain connects TRBV20-1 to TRBJ2-3; D may be TRBD2 (5 bases). Per the germline V gene, CDR1 is DFQATT and CDR2 is SNEGSKA (reference sequence). This CDR3 has 10 amino acids. CDR3 DNA sequence: TGCAGCCCTCGGGGAGATACGCAGTATTTT. It encodes CSPRGDTQYF.

The chain links TRBV25-1 to TRBJ1-2; D gene uncertain. Germline V lookup: CDR1 MGHDK, CDR2 SYGVNS. This CDR3 is 15 amino acids long. V lost 1 base and J 3 bases, leaving 12 bases between the germline ends. The DNA for the CDR3 is TGTGCCAGCAGTGAATCCCCCTCGGACCACTATGGCTACACCTTC. Translating gives CASSESPSDHYGYTF.

This clone has only a few counts. CDR3 protein: CASSLHGENNQPQHF. In DNA form, the CDR3 reads TGTGCCAGCAGTCTTCACGGGGAGAATAATCAGCCCCAGCATTTT. The V gene is TRBV7-2, the J gene TRBJ1-5; D not certain. Trimming took off 6 bases at V and 4 bases at J, with 16 bases between the two ends. Germline V gene data show CDR1 as SGHTA and CDR2 as FQGNSA. This CDR3 contains 15 residues. Filled out from reference TRBV7-2 and TRBJ1-5, the complete variable domain reads GAGVSQSPSNKVTEKGKDVELRCDPISGHTALYWYRQSLGQGLEFLIYFQGNSAPDKSGLPSDRFSAERTGGSVSTLTIQRTQQEDSAVYLCASSLHGENNQPQHFGDGTRLSIL.

This clone was counted once. The V and J genes are TRBV6-1 and TRBJ2-7; 7 nucleotides line up with TRBD2. The germline gives CDR1 MNHNS, CDR2 SASEGT. The V gene end was trimmed by 2 bases and the J gene end by 6 bases; junction bases not matched to a gene: 4. The CDR3 totals 13 residues. The CDR3 loop reads CASSESPGGEQYV. The CDR3 DNA sequence: TGTGCCAGCAGTGAATCACCGGGGGGCGAGCAGTACGTC.

The chain combines TRBV27 with TRBJ2-7; 7 bases match TRBD2. Germline trimming cut 5 bases from V and 2 bases from J; bases unmatched to any gene: 6. CDR1 and CDR2 (germline): MNHEY, SMNVEV (reference sequence). The CDR3 covers 14 residues. CDR3 residues: CASSPIRGAYEQYF. The CDR3 DNA is TGTGCCAGCAGTCCTATCCGGGGGGCCTACGAGCAGTACTTC.

This clone occurred a few times. V usage is TRBV5-1 and J usage is TRBJ2-5, with TRBD2 identical over 8 bases. V shed 5 bases and J 2 bases; nucleotides not matched to a gene: 5. The length of the CDR3 is 14 residues. Per the germline V gene, CDR1 is SGHRS and CDR2 is YFSETQ. As DNA, the CDR3 is TGCGCCAGCAGAAGAGCGGGGGCACAAGAGACCCAGTACTTC. Translation gives CASRRAGAQETQYF.

This clone occurred a few times. This chain uses TRBV28 with TRBJ2-1, with 9 bases identical to TRBD2. The V gene end was trimmed by 8 bases and the J gene end by 3 bases; junction bases not matched to a gene: 14. The CDR3 is 17 amino acids. The germline V gene has CDR1 MDHEN and CDR2 SYDVKM. CDR3 in DNA: TGTGCCAGCCTATCCTTCGGCGGGGGGGCTCGCTACAATGAGCAGTTCTTC. Translating it yields CASLSFGGGARYNEQFF.

The V gene is TRBV9, the J gene TRBJ2-7, with 10 bases that match TRBD2. This CDR3 region has 16 residues. Germline V gene lookup returns CDR1 SGDLS and CDR2 YYNGEE. The V segment lost 2 bases and the J segment 9 bases; nucleotides outside the gene matches: 14. CDR3 protein: CASSVGAAQRGGVQYF. CDR3 bases: TGTGCCAGCAGCGTTGGGGCGGCTCAGCGGGGGGGCGTGCAGTACTTC.

The chain is built from TRBV11-2 and TRBJ1-1, with D uncertain. This CDR3 is 13 amino acids long. The V end was cut by 1 base, the J end by 7 bases, with 10 bases between. Germline loops: CDR1 SGHAT, CDR2 FQNNGV. DNA for the CDR3: TGTGCCAGCAGCTTAGGGACTTACCTTGAAGCTTTCTTT. Its translation is CASSLGTYLEAFF.

The gene calls are TRBV9 and TRBJ1-1; D gene ambiguous. V lost 0 bases to trimming and J lost 2 bases, with 2 bases between them. Per the germline V gene, CDR1 is SGDLS and CDR2 is YYNGEE. The CDR3 consists of 12 residues. CDR3 protein: CASSVVNTEAFF. CDR3 in DNA: TGTGCCAGCAGCGTAGTTAACACTGAAGCTTTCTTT. The full variable domain, its missing parts supplied by reference TRBV9 and TRBJ1-1, is DSGVTQTPKHLITATGQRVTLRCSPRSGDLSVYWYQQSLDQGLQFLIQYYNGEERAKGNILERFSAQQFPDLHSELNLSSLELGDSALYFCASSVVNTEAFFGQGTRLTVV.

The chain joins TRBV7-2 to TRBJ1-1, with D hard to call. The CDR3 is 11 amino acids. CDR1 is SGHTA and CDR2 is FQGNSA in the germline V gene. The V end was cut by 2 bases, the J end by 6 bases, with 4 bases between. CDR3 nucleotide sequence: TGTGCCAGCAGCTTAATGTCTGAAGCTTTCTTT. It translates to CASSLMSEAFF. Combining the CDR3 with reference TRBV7-2 and TRBJ1-1 gives the whole variable domain GAGVSQSPSNKVTEKGKDVELRCDPISGHTALYWYRQSLGQGLEFLIYFQGNSAPDKSGLPSDRFSAERTGGSVSTLTIQRTQQEDSAVYLCASSLMSEAFFGQGTRLTVV.

The chain is built from TRBV10-3 and TRBJ2-5; D unclear. This CDR3 contains 13 residues. The V end lost 2 bases, the J end lost 4 bases, and 8 bases lay between the germline ends. Per germline, CDR1 ENHRY and CDR2 SYGVKD. CDR3 coding DNA: TGTGCCATCAGTGAGCAGATAGGAGAGACCCAGTACTTC. This codes for CAISEQIGETQYF.

The chain uses TRBV7-2 and TRBJ1-2, with TRBD1 identical over 7 bases. In germline, CDR1 is SGHTA, CDR2 FQGNSA. V was pared by 8 bases and J by 2 bases, with 5 bases of the junction left unmatched. The CDR3 is made up of 13 amino acids. The CDR3 protein is CASGGQLNYGYTF. The CDR3 coding sequence is TGTGCCAGCGGGGGACAGCTGAACTATGGCTACACCTTC.

The chain joins TRBV7-9 to TRBJ2-1; 9 bases are shared with TRBD2. The junction had 7 bases not matched to a gene; V was cut back by 4 bases and J by 0 bases. The CDR3 is 17 residues long. The germline gives CDR1 SEHNR, CDR2 FQNEAQ (reference sequence). This chain's CDR3 is CASSSYSGGLSYNEQFF. The CDR3 DNA reads as TGTGCCAGCAGCTCTTATAGCGGGGGCCTCTCCTACAATGAGCAGTTCTTC.

V usage is TRBV14 and J usage is TRBJ1-1, with D tentatively TRBD1 (6 bases). The CDR3 runs 17 residues. The germline V gene encodes CDR1 SGHDN and CDR2 FVKESK. Trimming took 2 bases from V and 1 from J, leaving 17 bases between them. The CDR3 DNA reads as TGTGCCAGCAGCCAACCTGCAGGGGCCCTTGGGAACACTGAAGCTTTCTTT. This sequence encodes CASSQPAGALGNTEAFF.